The 13 T cell receptor beta chains reported below all come from one sample, sequenced in a study of control samples from healthy donors and cancer patients. Clones were read by immunoSEQ multiplex PCR, and TCRdb kept only the in-frame ones, dropping some. The table lists roughly 150,000 clones, roughly nine tenths of them singletons. Sequenced material: blood. Receptors were obtained from a man aged 25 to 40 in good health.

V and J are TRBV5-6 and TRBJ2-6; D unclear. CDR1 and CDR2 (germline): SGHDT, YYEEEE. The CDR3 is 16 amino acids. The ends were cut back, 1 base at V and 0 bases at J, with 8 bases in the middle. The CDR3 sequence: CASSLSPSSGANVLTF. The DNA for the CDR3 is TGTGCCAGCAGCTTGAGCCCGAGCTCTGGGGCCAACGTCCTGACTTTC.

This sequence joins TRBV2 and TRBJ1-5; tentative D call: TRBD1 (5 bases). In germline, CDR1 is SNHLY, CDR2 FYNNEI. The CDR3 consists of 16 residues. Trimming left V 6 bases short and J 2 bases short, with 17 bases between. The CDR3 sequence is CASRATEGHGNQPQHF. The CDR3, as DNA: TGTGCCAGCAGGGCCACGGAGGGGCACGGCAATCAGCCCCAGCATTTT.

V and J are TRBV5-1 and TRBJ1-5, with D unclear. This CDR3 has 14 amino acids. The germline CDR1 and CDR2 sequences are SGHRS and YFSETQ. V was shortened by 3 bases and J by 11 bases, with 18 bases between the two germline ends. DNA of the CDR3: TGCGCCAGCAGCTATGACGGGCCAGGTGGGGCCCAGCATTTT. This sequence encodes CASSYDGPGGAQHF.

V gene TRBV19 combines with J gene TRBJ2-1, with TRBD2 matching over 13 bases. V was clipped by 6 bases and J by 10 bases; unmatched bases: 9. Germline-derived CDR1 and CDR2 are LNHDA and SQIVND (reference sequence). This CDR3 has 15 residues. CDR3 sequence reads: CASSRPGLAGKEQFF. In nucleotides, the CDR3 is TGTGCCAGTAGCAGGCCGGGACTAGCGGGAAAAGAGCAGTTCTTC.

This chain uses TRBV11-2 with TRBJ2-7, with D tentatively TRBD1 (5 bases). This CDR3 comprises 13 residues. Trimming removed 3 bases from V and 3 bases from J, with 9 bases in between. Germline CDR1 is SGHAT and CDR2 is FQNNGV. CDR3 residues: CASSFNQGYEQYF. CDR3 DNA sequence: TGTGCCAGCAGCTTTAATCAGGGCTACGAGCAGTACTTC.

The chain has TRBV29-1 and TRBJ2-6; D ambiguous. The CDR3 consists of 13 residues. The germline V gene encodes CDR1 SQVTM and CDR2 ANQGSEA. V dropped 8 bases and J dropped 0 bases, with 8 bases sitting between them. CDR3 nucleotide sequence: TGCAGCCTTGGGGTCTCTGGGGCCAACGTCCTGACTTTC. Amino acids: CSLGVSGANVLTF. Full variable domain (remainder filled in from reference TRBV29-1 and TRBJ2-6): SAVISQKPSRDICQRGTSLTIQCQVDSQVTMMFWYRQQPGQSLTLIATANQGSEATYESGFVIDKFPISRPNLTFSTLTVSNMSPEDSSIYLCSLGVSGANVLTFGAGSRLTVL.

The chain recombines TRBV3-1 (or the pseudogene TRBV3-2) with TRBJ1-2; 11 nucleotides line up with TRBD1. V shed 8 bases, J shed 4 bases, and the junction held 9 bases outside the gene matches. The germline CDR1 and CDR2 sequences are LGHDT and YNNKEL (reference sequence). The CDR3 runs to 15 residues. CDR3 coding DNA: TGTGCCAGCCGGGAGGGACAGGGGGTTGTCTATGGCTACACCTTC. Its protein is CASREGQGVVYGYTF.

V gene TRBV24-1 combines with J gene TRBJ2-1; 14 nucleotides agree with TRBD2. Germline assignment: CDR1 KGHDR and CDR2 SFDVKD. The CDR3 sequence is 16 residues long. V shed 3 bases, J shed 8 bases, and the junction held 5 bases outside the gene matches. CDR3 coding DNA: TGTGCCACCAGTGATCCAGGGACTAGCGGGGGTTATGAGCAGTTCTTC. As protein: CATSDPGTSGGYEQFF.

The chain employs TRBV11-2 and TRBJ1-6; TRBD1 aligns across 8 bases. Looked up from germline, CDR1 is SGHAT and CDR2 is FQNNGV. V shed 1 base and J 7 bases; nucleotides not matched to a gene: 0. This CDR3 spans 14 amino acids. DNA for the CDR3: TGTGCCAGCAGCTTAGGGACAGGGAATTCACCCCTCCACTTT. Protein: CASSLGTGNSPLHF.

This clone occurred once. V is TRBV27 and J is TRBJ2-3, with 10 bases identical to TRBD2. Germline V gives CDR1 MNHEY, CDR2 SMNVEV (reference sequence). The ends lost 2 bases at V and 4 bases at J; junction bases unmatched: 12. This CDR3 is built from 18 residues. The chain's CDR3 is CASSLKVTSGGASDTQYF. CDR3 in DNA: TGTGCCAGCAGTTTAAAAGTGACAAGCGGGGGGGCCTCAGATACGCAGTATTTT.

The chain is built from TRBV5-6 and TRBJ2-2, with a tentative D call TRBD1 (5 bases). Germline loops: CDR1 SGHDT, CDR2 YYEEEE. The CDR3 extends over 15 amino acids. V was pared by 2 bases and J by 1 base, with 9 bases between. CDR3 protein: CASSFLTGNTGELFF. DNA for the CDR3: TGTGCCAGCAGCTTTTTAACAGGGAACACCGGGGAGCTGTTTTTT.

This chain uses TRBV15 with TRBJ1-6; D is uncertain. The V end was cut by 1 base, the J end by 8 bases, with 6 bases between. The CDR3 contains 13 residues. Germline V gene lookup returns CDR1 LNHNV and CDR2 YYDKDF (reference sequence). CDR3 bases: TGTGCCACCAGCAGAGCCGGCTATTCACCCCTCCACTTT. Residues: CATSRAGYSPLHF.

This chain links TRBV6-6 with TRBJ1-1; 8 bases map to TRBD1. The length of the CDR3 is 15 residues. V shed 5 bases and J 1 base; nucleotides not matched to a gene: 6. Germline V gene sequence: CDR1 MNHNY, CDR2 SVGAGI (reference sequence). Here the CDR3 reads CASSTTGEANTEAFF. CDR3 coding DNA: TGTGCCAGCAGTACGACAGGGGAGGCGAACACTGAAGCTTTCTTT.